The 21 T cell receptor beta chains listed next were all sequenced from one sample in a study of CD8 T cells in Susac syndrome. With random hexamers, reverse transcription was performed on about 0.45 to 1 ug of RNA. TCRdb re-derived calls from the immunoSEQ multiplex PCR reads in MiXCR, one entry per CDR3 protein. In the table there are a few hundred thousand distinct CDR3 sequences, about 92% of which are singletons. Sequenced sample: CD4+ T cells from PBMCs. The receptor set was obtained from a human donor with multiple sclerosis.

The CDR3: CASTVDRGNTEAFF. CDR3 in DNA: TGTGCCAGCACCGTGGACAGGGGGAACACTGAAGCTTTCTTT. The V gene is TRBV2, the J gene TRBJ1-1; 9 bases are shared with TRBD1. J was trimmed by 1 base and V by 7 bases; bases with no gene match: 4. This CDR3 contains 14 residues. CDR1 SNHLY and CDR2 FYNNEI come from the germline V gene. The full variable domain, rest sourced from reference TRBV2 and TRBJ1-1, is EPEVTQTPSHQVTQMGQEVILRCVPISNHLYFYWYRQILGQKVEFLVSFYNNEISEKSEIFDDQFSVERPDGSNFTLKIRSTKLEDSAMYFCASTVDRGNTEAFFGQGTRLTVV.

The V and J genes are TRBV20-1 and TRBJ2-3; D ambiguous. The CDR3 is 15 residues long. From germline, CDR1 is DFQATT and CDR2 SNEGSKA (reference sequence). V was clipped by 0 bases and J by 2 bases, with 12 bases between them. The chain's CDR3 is CSARDPSGHTDTQYF. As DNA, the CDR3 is TGCAGTGCTAGAGATCCCTCGGGCCACACAGATACGCAGTATTTT.

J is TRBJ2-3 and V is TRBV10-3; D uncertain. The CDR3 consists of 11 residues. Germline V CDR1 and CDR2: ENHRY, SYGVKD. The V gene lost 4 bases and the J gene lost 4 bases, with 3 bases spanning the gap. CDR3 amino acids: CAISGADTQYF. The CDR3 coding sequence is TGTGCCATCAGTGGGGCAGATACGCAGTATTTT.

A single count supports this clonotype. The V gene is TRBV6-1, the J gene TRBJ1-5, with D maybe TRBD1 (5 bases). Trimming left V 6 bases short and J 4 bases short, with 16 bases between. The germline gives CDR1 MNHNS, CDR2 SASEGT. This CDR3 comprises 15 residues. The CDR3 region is CASRSRDGLNQPQHF. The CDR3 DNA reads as TGTGCCAGCAGGTCCCGGGACGGCTTAAATCAGCCCCAGCATTTT.

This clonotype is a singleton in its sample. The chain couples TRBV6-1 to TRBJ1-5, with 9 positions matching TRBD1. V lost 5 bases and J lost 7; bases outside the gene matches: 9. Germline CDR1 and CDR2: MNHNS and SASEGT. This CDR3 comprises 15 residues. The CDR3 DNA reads TGTGCCAGCAGTACGCCCGGGACAGGGTTGCAGCCCCAGCATTTT. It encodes CASSTPGTGLQPQHF.

This CDR3 reads CASSLASTGGYTF. The CDR3 DNA reads TGTGCCAGCAGCTTAGCTTCTACGGGAGGCTACACCTTC. The chain uses TRBV7-2 and TRBJ1-2; no clear D. Per germline, CDR1 SGHTA and CDR2 FQGNSA. V shed 0 bases and J shed 8 bases, with 10 bases lying between them. The CDR3 extends over 13 amino acids.

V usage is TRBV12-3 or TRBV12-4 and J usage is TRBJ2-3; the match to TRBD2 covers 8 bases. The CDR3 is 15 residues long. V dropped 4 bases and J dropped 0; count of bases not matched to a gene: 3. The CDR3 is CASSWERGSTDTQYF. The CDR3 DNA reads TGTGCCAGCAGTTGGGAGCGGGGGAGCACAGATACGCAGTATTTT.

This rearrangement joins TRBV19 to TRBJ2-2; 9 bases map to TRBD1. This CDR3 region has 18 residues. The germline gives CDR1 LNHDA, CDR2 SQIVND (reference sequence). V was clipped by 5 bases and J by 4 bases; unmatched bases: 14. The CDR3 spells CASSYRPPRTGATGELFF. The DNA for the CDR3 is TGTGCCAGTAGTTACAGACCGCCGAGGACAGGGGCCACCGGGGAGCTGTTTTTT.

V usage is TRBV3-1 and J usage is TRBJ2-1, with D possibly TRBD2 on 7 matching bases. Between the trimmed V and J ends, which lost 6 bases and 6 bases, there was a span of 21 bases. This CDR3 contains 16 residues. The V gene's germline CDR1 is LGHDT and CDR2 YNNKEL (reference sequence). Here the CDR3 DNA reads TGTGCCAGCAGTCGCCAGGGGAGGGGACCCGGCAATGAGCAGTTCTTC. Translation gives CASSRQGRGPGNEQFF.

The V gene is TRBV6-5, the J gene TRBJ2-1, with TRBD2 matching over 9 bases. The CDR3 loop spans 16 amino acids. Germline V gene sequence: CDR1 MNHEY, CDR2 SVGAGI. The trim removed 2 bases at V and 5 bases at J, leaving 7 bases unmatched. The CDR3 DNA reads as TGTGCCAGCAGTTACCTGGCTAGCGGGGACGACAATGAGCAGTTCTTC. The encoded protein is CASSYLASGDDNEQFF.

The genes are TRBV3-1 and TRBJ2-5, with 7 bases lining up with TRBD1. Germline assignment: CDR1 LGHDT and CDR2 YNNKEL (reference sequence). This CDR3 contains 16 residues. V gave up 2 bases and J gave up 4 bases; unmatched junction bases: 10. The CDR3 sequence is CASSQNLGGLGETQYF. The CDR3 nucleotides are TGTGCCAGCAGCCAAAATCTAGGGGGCCTGGGAGAGACCCAGTACTTC.

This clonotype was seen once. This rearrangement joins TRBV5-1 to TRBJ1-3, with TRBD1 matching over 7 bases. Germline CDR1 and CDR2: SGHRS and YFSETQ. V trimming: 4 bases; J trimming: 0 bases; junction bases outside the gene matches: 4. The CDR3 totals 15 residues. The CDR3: CASSPGTDSGNTIYF. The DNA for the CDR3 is TGCGCCAGCAGCCCCGGGACAGACTCTGGAAACACCATATATTTT.

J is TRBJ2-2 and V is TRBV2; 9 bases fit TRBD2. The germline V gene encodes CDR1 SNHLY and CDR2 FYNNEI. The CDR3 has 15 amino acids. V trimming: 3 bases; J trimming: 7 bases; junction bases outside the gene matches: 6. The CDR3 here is CASSELLAGVGELFF. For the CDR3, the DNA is TGTGCCAGCAGTGAGTTACTAGCGGGCGTCGGGGAGCTGTTTTTT.

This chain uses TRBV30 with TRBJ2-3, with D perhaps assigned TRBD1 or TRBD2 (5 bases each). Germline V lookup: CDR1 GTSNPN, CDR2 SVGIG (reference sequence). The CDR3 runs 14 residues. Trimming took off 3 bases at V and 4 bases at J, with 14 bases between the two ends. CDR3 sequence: CAWSVGVAADTQYF. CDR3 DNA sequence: TGTGCCTGGAGCGTGGGGGTAGCAGCAGATACGCAGTATTTT. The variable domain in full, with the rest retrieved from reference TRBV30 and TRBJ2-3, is SQTIHQWPATLVQPVGSPLSLECTVEGTSNPNLYWYRQAAGRGLQLLFYSVGIGQISSEVPQNLSASRPQDRQFILSSKKLLLSDSGFYLCAWSVGVAADTQYFGPGTRLTVL.

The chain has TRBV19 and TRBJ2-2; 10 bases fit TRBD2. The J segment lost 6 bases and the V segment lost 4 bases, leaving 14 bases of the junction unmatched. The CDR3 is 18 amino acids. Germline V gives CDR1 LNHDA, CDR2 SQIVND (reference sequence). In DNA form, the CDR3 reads TGTGCCAGTAGTAGGAGAGCGCTAGCGGGAGCCTCCTCCGGGGAGCTGTTTTTT. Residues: CASSRRALAGASSGELFF.

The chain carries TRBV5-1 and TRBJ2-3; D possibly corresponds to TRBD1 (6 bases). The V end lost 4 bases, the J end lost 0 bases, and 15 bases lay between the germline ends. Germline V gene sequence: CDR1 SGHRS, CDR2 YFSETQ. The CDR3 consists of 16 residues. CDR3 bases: TGCGCCAGCAGCATGACGGACAGAGCTAGCACAGATACGCAGTATTTT. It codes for CASSMTDRASTDTQYF.

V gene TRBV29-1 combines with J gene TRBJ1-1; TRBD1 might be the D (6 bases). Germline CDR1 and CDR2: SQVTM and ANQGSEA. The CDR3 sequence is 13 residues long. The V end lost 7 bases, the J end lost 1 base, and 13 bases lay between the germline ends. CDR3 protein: CSARDTSNTEAFF. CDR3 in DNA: TGCAGCGCCCGGGACACCTCGAACACTGAAGCTTTCTTT.

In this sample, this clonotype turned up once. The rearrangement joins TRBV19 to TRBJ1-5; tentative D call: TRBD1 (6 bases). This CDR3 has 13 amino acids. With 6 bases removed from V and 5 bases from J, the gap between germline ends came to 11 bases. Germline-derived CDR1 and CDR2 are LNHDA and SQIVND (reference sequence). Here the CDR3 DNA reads TGTGCCAGTAGCTGGACAGCCGATCAGCCCCAGCATTTT. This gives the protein CASSWTADQPQHF.

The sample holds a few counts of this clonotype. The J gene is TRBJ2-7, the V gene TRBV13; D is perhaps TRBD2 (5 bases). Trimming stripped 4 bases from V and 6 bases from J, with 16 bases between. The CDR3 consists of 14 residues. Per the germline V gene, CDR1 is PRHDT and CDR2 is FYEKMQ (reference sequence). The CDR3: CASSSAGAGGEQYF. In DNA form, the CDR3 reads TGTGCCAGCAGCTCCGCGGGCGCGGGTGGCGAGCAGTACTTC.

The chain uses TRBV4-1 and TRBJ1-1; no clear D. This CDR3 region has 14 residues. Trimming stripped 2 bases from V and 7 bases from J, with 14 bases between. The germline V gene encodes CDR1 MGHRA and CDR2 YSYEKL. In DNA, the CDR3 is TGCGCCAGCAGCCAACCCAAAGCGGGGTTTGAAGCTTTCTTT. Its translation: CASSQPKAGFEAFF.

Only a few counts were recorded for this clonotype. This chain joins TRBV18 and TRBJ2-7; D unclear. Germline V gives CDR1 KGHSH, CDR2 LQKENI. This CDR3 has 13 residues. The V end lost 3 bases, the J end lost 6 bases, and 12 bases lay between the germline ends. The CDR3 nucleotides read TGTGCCAGCTCACCGCGGACCGATAGCGAGCAGTACTTC. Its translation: CASSPRTDSEQYF.